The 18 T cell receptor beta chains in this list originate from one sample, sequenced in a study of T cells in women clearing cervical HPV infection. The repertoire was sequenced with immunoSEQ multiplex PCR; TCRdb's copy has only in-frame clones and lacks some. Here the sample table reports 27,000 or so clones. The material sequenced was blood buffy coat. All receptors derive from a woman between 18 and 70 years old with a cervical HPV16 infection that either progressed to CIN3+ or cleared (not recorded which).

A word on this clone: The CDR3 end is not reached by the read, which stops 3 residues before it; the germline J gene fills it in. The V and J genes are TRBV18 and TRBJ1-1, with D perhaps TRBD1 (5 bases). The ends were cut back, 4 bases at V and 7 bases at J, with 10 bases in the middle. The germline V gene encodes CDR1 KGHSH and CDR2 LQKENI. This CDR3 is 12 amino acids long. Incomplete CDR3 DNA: TGTGCCAGCTCACGGGCAGGGATTGAA. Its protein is CASSRAGIE. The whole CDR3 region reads CASSRAGIEAFF.

CDR3 in amino acids: CASSRAGTGNEQYF. The CDR3 bases that were read are TGCGCCAGCAGCCGCGCAGGGACAGGGAACGAG. The chain combines TRBV5-1 with TRBJ2-7, with 9 positions matching TRBD1. The CDR3 end lies 3 residues beyond the end of the read and is filled in from the germline J gene. Germline trimming cut 4 bases from V and 5 bases from J; bases unmatched to any gene: 7. Germline V gives CDR1 SGHRS, CDR2 YFSETQ. The CDR3 is 14 amino acids.

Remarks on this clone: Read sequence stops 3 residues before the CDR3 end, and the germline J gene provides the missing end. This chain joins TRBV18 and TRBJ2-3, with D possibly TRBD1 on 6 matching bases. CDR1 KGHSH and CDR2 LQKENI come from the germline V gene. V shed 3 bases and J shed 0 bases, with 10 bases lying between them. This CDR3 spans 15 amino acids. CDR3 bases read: TGTGCCAGCTCACCTCTCGACAGGAGCACAGATACG. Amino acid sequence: CASSPLDRSTDT. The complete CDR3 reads CASSPLDRSTDTQYF. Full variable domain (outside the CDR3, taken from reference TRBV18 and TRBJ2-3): NAGVMQNPRHLVRRRGQEARLRCSPMKGHSHVYWYRQLPEEGLKFMVYLQKENIIDESGMPKERFSAEFPKEGPSILRIQQVVRGDSAAYFCASSPLDRSTDTQYFGPGTRLTVL.

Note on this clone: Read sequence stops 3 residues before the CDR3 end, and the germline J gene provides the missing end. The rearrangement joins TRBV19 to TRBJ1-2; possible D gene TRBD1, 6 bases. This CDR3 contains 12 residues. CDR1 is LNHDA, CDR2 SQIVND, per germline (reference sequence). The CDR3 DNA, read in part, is TGTGCCAGCTCCGGGACACTCTACGAC. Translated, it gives CASSGTLYD. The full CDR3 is CASSGTLYDYTF.

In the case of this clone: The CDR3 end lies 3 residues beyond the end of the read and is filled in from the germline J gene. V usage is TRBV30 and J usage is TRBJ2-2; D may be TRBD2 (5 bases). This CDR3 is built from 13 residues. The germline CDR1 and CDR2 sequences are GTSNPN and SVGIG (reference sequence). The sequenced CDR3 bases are TGTGCCTGGGGACCCGGACTGGCTGAAAAG. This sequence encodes CAWGPGLAEK. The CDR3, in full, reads CAWGPGLAEKLFF.

CDR3 loop: CASSEPILGNTIYF. CDR3 bases read: TGTGCCAGCAGTGAACCGATACTTGGAAACACC. The rearrangement uses TRBV2 and TRBJ1-3; D is undetermined. The CDR3 end lies 3 residues beyond the end of the read and is filled in from the germline J gene. The CDR3 totals 14 residues. The ends were cut back, 2 bases at V and 3 bases at J, with 8 bases in the middle. CDR1 is SNHLY, CDR2 FYNNEI, per germline.

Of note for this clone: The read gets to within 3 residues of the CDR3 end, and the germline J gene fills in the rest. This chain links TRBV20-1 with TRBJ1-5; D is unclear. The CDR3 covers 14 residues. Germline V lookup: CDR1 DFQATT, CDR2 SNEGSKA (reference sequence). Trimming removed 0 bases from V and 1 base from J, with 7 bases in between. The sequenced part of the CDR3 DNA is TGCAGTGCTAGAGATAGAGGGAGCAATCAGCCC. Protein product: CSARDRGSNQP. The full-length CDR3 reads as CSARDRGSNQPQHF.

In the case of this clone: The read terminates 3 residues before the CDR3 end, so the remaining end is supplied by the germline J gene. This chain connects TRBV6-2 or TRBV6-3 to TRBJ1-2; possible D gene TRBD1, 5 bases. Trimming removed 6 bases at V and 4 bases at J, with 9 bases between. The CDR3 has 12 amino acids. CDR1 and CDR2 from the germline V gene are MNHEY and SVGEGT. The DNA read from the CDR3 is TGTGCCAGCAGGGAAGGGGTCTATGGC. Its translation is CASREGVYG. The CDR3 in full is CASREGVYGYTF.

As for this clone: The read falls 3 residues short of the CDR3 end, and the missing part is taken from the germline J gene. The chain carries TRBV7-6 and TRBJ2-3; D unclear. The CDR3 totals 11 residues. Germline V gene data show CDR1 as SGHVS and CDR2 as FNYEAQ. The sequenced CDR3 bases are TGTGCCAGCAGCTTAGTAGAGACG. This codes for CASSLVET. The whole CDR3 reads CASSLVETQYF.

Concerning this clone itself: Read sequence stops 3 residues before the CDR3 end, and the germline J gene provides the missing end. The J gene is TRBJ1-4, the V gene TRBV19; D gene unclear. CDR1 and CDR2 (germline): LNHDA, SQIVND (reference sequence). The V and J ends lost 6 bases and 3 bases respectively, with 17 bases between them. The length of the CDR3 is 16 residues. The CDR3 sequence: CASSSSRVRANEKLFF. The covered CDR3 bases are TGTGCCAGTAGCTCATCTAGAGTCCGTGCTAATGAAAAA.

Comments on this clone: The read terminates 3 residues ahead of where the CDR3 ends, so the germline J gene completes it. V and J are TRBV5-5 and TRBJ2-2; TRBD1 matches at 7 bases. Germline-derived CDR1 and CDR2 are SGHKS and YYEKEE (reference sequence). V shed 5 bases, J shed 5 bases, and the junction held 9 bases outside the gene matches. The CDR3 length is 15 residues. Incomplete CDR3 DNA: TGTGCCAGCAGTTCCCAAACAGGGGTAACCGGGGAG. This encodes CASSSQTGVTGE. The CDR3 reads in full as CASSSQTGVTGELFF.

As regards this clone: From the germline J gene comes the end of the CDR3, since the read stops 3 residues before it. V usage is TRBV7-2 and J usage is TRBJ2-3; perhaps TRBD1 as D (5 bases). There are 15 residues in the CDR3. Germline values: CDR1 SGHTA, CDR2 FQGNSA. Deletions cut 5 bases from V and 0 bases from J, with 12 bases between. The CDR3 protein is CASSMPAGSTDTQYF. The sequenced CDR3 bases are TGTGCCAGCAGCATGCCGGCAGGGAGCACAGATACG.

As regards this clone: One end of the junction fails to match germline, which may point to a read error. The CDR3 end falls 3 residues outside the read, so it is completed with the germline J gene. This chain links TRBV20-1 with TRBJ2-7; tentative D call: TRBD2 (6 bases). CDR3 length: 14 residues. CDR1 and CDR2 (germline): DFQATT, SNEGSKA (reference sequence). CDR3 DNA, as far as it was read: TGCAGTGCTAGAGTCTTGCGGGACTCCAACGAG. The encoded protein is CSARVLRDSNE. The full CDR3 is CSARVLRDSNEQYF.

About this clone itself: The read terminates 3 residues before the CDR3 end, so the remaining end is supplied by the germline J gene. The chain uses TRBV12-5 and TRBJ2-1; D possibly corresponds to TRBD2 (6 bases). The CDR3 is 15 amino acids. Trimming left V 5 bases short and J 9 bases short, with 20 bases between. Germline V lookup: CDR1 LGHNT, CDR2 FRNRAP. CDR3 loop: CASGPHDYGRGEQFF. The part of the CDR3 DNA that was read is TGTGCTAGTGGTCCTCACGACTACGGGCGGGGTGAG.

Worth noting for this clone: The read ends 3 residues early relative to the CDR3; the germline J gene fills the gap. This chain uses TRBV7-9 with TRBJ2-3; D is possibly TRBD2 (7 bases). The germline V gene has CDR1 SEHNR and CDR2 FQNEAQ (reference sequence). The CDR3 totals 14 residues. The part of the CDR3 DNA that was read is TGTGCCAGCCGACGGGGGGCCAGCCAAGAGACG. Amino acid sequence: CASRRGASQET. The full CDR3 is CASRRGASQETQYF. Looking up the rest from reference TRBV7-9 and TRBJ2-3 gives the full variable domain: DTGVSQNPRHKITKRGQNVTFRCDPISEHNRLYWYRQTLGQGPEFLTYFQNEAQLEKSRLLSDRFSAERPKGSFSTLEIQRTEQGDSAMYLCASRRGASQETQYFGPGTRLTVL.

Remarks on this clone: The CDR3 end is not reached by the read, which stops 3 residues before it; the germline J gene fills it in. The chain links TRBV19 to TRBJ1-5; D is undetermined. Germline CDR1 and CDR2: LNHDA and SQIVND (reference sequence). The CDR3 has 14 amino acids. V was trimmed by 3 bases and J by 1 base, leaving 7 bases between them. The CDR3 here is CASSIGVSNQPQHF. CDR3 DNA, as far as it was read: TGTGCCAGTAGTATCGGGGTAAGCAATCAGCCC.

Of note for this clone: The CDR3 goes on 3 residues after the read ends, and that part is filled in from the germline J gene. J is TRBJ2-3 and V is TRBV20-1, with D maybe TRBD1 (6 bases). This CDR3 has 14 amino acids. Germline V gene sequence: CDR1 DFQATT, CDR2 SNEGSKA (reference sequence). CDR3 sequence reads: CSAPPQTGVETQYF. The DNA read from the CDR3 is TGCAGTGCTCCCCCCCAGACAGGTGTAGAGACG.

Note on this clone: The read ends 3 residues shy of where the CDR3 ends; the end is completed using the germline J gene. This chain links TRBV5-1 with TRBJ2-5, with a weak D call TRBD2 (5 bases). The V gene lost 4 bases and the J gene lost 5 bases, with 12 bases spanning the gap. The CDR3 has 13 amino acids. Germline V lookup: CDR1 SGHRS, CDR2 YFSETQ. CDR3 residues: CASSPGSRETQYF. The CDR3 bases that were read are TGCGCCAGCAGCCCGGGGTCCCGGGAGACC.